This T cell receptor beta chain was identified during a study of human T cells and chemical hapten exposure (dated by TCRdb to the early 2020s). At the level of the whole study: For sensitization, 2% DPC in acetone was applied to a roughly 2 cm by roughly 2 cm area of upper inner arm skin. Weekly therapeutic DPC doses were additionally applied to the scalp of patients throughout the approximately 25-week study period. Patch testing was done on the upper back using Finn chambers containing 0.01% DPC, and results were scored after 6 days according to International Contact Dermatitis Research Group standards. Most of the patients in the cohort were female, and the cohort covered alopecia areata with under or over 50% scalp involvement, alopecia totalis and alopecia universalis. Libraries were pooled for sequencing, and per-sample TCR yields varied mainly because of small differences in library volumes within the pool. In alopecia patients, the study followed how the peripheral blood TCR repertoire changed in vivo over primary and secondary sensitization to diphenylcyclopropenone (DPC), a hapten. Blood was sampled from patients pre-sensitization (week 0) and at 2, 6 and about 24 weeks after DPC sensitization. About 28 alopecia patients gave blood for TCR sequencing at one to four time points (pre-sensitization, 2, 6 and 24 weeks). The study at large found these results: Significantly more large CDR3 similarity clusters were formed by expanded TCRs than by pre-sensitization or healthy control sets, consistent with antigen-driven responses. Repeated subsampling changed both the strength of the expansion versus patch-test correlation and the threshold at which the correlation became significant. A positive correlation was found between the number of PT1 expanded TCRs and patch test score, with significance reached at thresholds 8, 16 and 32 but not 4. Alopecia, a presumed autoimmune disease, was present in all patients, so the immune response of the patients might differ from that of healthy individuals. No change with DPC sensitization was found in the number of TCRs above 1 in 1000 frequency, and no evidence of global repertoire structure alterations was found.

Sample time point, as interpreted from the label and publication: patch test 2, 6 weeks after DPC sensitization. The label giving this sample's treatment or condition can be read as: therapeutic diphenylcyclopropenone sensitization with weekly scalp DPC. Blood at each patch-test visit was drawn before the patch test was applied. To be eligible, patients had to be aged 18 to 70, diagnosed with alopecia and judged suitable for DPC therapy, while pregnant patients were excluded. Total RNA was extracted from unfractionated whole blood collected in Tempus Blood RNA tubes. This clonotype was detected many times. Its antigen is unknown. Base qualities are missing; no much larger clone stands one base away. CDR1 and CDR2 are drawn from the germline V gene (reference sequence): SEHNR, FQNEAQ. The CDR3 numbers 14 residues from cysteine through phenylalanine. The retained sequence is limited to the CDR3, 42 bases, with the frame set at the first base. A distance of 12 bases separates the germline ends of V and J, which lose 3 bases and 3 bases respectively.

The method behind the library was RACE. Sequenced on a NextSeq 500. During library preparation, unique molecular identifiers were attached to individual cDNA molecules so that TCRs could be counted quantitatively and reproducibly. Both TCR alpha and TCR beta chains were sequenced from each blood RNA sample. In the original analysis: The median number of TCRs per sample was approximately 93,000, ranging from roughly 23,224 to 690,600. V, J and CDR3 annotation of the TCR reads was performed with the Decombinator software suite. For PS versus PT1 abundance plots, all samples were subsampled to the same number of TCRs (28,000). Expanded TCRs were defined as absent before sensitization and observed at least eight times at the 2-week time point. Using fastp at Q25 and MiXCR, TCRdb reprocessed the public reads and kept productive beta chains. Rows are combined by CDR3 protein, so each entry shows the most common genes and DNA. The V and J calls follow TCRdb's processing rather than the paper's. The sample data list nearly 95,000 distinct CDR3 sequences, and 8% to 13% of these were observed just once. The ten largest account for roughly 2% of the sample.

The TCR was taken from a man aged 35-49 years with alopecia areata. Some clones in this sample may be carry-over from other donors' samples. Source: whole blood, taken in connection with sensitization to the hapten diphenylcyclopropenone (DPC). The receptor chain draws on TRBV7-9 and TRBJ2-7; TRBD2 might be the D gene, on 6 matching bases. The DNA is as follows: TGTGCCAGCAGCTTCGAAGGGAGGTACTACGAGCAGTACTTC. This gives the protein CASSFEGRYYEQYF.